The 28 T cell receptor beta chains reported below all come from one sample, sequenced in a study of OX40 agonist ivuxolimab in advanced cancers. Data came from immunoSEQ multiplex PCR; TCRdb stores just in-frame clones and leaves some out. The sample includes about 60,000 clones, 86% of them seen just once. Material: CD4+ or CD8+ T cells sorted from blood, obtained in a trial of the OX40 agonist ivuxolimab. All receptors come from an adult with an advanced solid tumor such as melanoma, head and neck, liver or kidney cancer.

This rearrangement joins TRBV4-3 to TRBJ1-2; tentatively, D is TRBD1 (5 bases). The CDR3 is made up of 16 amino acids. V lost 2 bases and J 8 bases, leaving 21 bases between the germline ends. Germline lookup yields CDR1 LGHNA and CDR2 YSLEER. CDR3 region: CASSQKLQARAGGYTF. DNA of the CDR3: TGCGCCAGCAGCCAAAAACTCCAAGCCAGGGCTGGCGGCTACACCTTC.

V gene TRBV7-2 combines with J gene TRBJ2-7; 7 bases are a match to TRBD1. The ends lost 6 bases at V and 1 base at J; junction bases unmatched: 12. The V gene's germline CDR1 is SGHTA and CDR2 FQGNSA. The CDR3 contains 16 residues. CDR3 loop: CASSPAPRQGSYEQYF. CDR3 sequence (DNA): TGTGCCAGCAGTCCCGCCCCGAGACAGGGATCCTACGAGCAGTACTTC.

The gene calls are TRBV30 and TRBJ2-5; 8 nucleotides align to TRBD1. The J call is in doubt because the DNA end fits TRBJ2-7 better. The germline CDR1 and CDR2 sequences are GTSNPN and SVGIG (reference sequence). The CDR3 loop spans 11 amino acids. Here the CDR3 DNA reads TGTGCCTGGGACAGGGGCCACGAGCAGTACTTC. This translates into CAWDRGHEQYF.

The chain uses TRBV27 and TRBJ2-3; no clear D. Trimming left V 7 bases short and J 1 base short, with 12 bases between. The germline V gene has CDR1 MNHEY and CDR2 SMNVEV (reference sequence). The CDR3 is 14 residues long. In nucleotides, the CDR3 is TGTGCCAGCACCCACAGCCCCCGCACAGATACGCAGTATTTT. Its protein is CASTHSPRTDTQYF.

J is TRBJ2-1 and V is TRBV9, with TRBD2 matching 7 bases. The ends lost 1 base at V and 6 bases at J; junction bases unmatched: 10. The germline V gene has CDR1 SGDLS and CDR2 YYNGEE. The CDR3 runs to 16 residues. The CDR3 is CASSVLTAGEGNEQFF. The CDR3 bases are TGTGCCAGCAGCGTACTCACCGCGGGAGAAGGCAATGAGCAGTTCTTC.

In its sample, this clone was seen once. The chain has TRBV29-1 and TRBJ1-2; D is unclear. Trimming took off 6 bases at V and 7 bases at J, with 18 bases between the two ends. CDR1 is SQVTM and CDR2 is ANQGSEA in the germline V gene. This CDR3 region has 13 residues. Here the CDR3 reads CSVDPGQAIGYTF. In DNA, the CDR3 is TGCAGCGTCGACCCGGGCCAGGCGATTGGCTACACCTTC.

This clone is labeled medium-sized. The chain uses TRBV5-4 and TRBJ1-4; a possible D gene is TRBD1 (6 bases). CDR1 is SGHNT, CDR2 YYREEE, per germline (reference sequence). The CDR3 is made up of 14 amino acids. The V and J ends lost 2 bases and 5 bases respectively, with 10 bases between them. The CDR3 protein is CASSFNRDNEKLFF. CDR3 DNA: TGTGCCAGCAGCTTCAACAGGGACAATGAAAAACTGTTTTTT.

This rearrangement joins TRBV29-1 to TRBJ2-7, with 7 bases matching TRBD1. The CDR3 length is 14 residues. V lost 4 bases to trimming and J lost 7 bases; unmatched junction nucleotides: 13. Germline values: CDR1 SQVTM, CDR2 ANQGSEA. The CDR3 loop is CSVAGRQGVWEQYF. CDR3 coding DNA: TGCAGCGTTGCCGGCCGGCAGGGGGTATGGGAGCAGTACTTC.

The chain employs TRBV9 and TRBJ2-1; D is ambiguous. The germline CDR1 and CDR2 sequences are SGDLS and YYNGEE. Trimming cost V 0 bases and J 0 bases, with 4 bases left between them. CDR3 size: 14 residues. In DNA, the CDR3 is TGTGCCAGCAGCGTAGAGGTCTCCTACAATGAGCAGTTCTTC. Protein product: CASSVEVSYNEQFF.

This chain's CDR3 is CASSPPRVYRDTGELFF. The CDR3 DNA follows: TGTGCCAGCTCACCACCGCGAGTTTATCGGGACACCGGGGAGCTGTTTTTT. The chain joins TRBV18 to TRBJ2-2, with D unclear. The CDR3 sequence is 17 residues long. Per germline, CDR1 KGHSH and CDR2 LQKENI. Trimming took 0 bases from V and 3 from J, leaving 14 bases between them.

This clone was recorded a few times. The V gene is TRBV20-1, the J gene TRBJ1-1, with a weak D call TRBD1 (6 bases). V lost 5 bases to trimming and J lost 5 bases, with 9 bases between them. CDR1 and CDR2 from the germline V gene are DFQATT and SNEGSKA (reference sequence). The CDR3 contains 11 residues. Here the CDR3 DNA reads TGCAGTGCTTGGCAGGGGACTGAAGCTTTCTTT. Translated: CSAWQGTEAFF.

The chain carries TRBV9 and TRBJ2-7; 16 bases line up with TRBD2. This CDR3 region has 19 residues. Germline V gives CDR1 SGDLS, CDR2 YYNGEE. J lost 6 bases, V lost 4 bases, and 16 bases had no gene match. As DNA, the CDR3 is TGTGCCAGCAGCCGGACCGGGACTAGCGGGAGGGCGGGCTCTGGCGAGCAGTACTTC. This encodes CASSRTGTSGRAGSGEQYF. Full variable domain (rest looked up from reference TRBV9 and TRBJ2-7): DSGVTQTPKHLITATGQRVTLRCSPRSGDLSVYWYQQSLDQGLQFLIQYYNGEERAKGNILERFSAQQFPDLHSELNLSSLELGDSALYFCASSRTGTSGRAGSGEQYFGPGTRLTVT.

Only one count was recorded for this clone. The chain links TRBV28 to TRBJ2-1, with D unclear. V lost 3 bases and J 4 bases, leaving 13 bases between the germline ends. The CDR3 covers 15 residues. Germline lookup yields CDR1 MDHEN and CDR2 SYDVKM. The CDR3 sequence is CASSFLSTRYNEQFF. The CDR3, as DNA: TGTGCCAGCAGTTTTCTTTCGACGCGATACAATGAGCAGTTCTTC.

This chain connects TRBV5-1 to TRBJ2-1, with 10 bases identical to TRBD2. This CDR3 comprises 14 residues. V gave up 0 bases and J gave up 10 bases; unmatched junction bases: 4. Germline V gene lookup returns CDR1 SGHRS and CDR2 YFSETQ. The CDR3 sequence is CASSLGTSGVEQFF. In nucleotides, the CDR3 is TGCGCCAGCAGCTTGGGTACTAGCGGGGTCGAGCAGTTCTTC.

The J gene is TRBJ1-5, the V gene TRBV10-1; 7 nucleotides line up with TRBD1. V lost 2 bases to trimming and J lost 6 bases; unmatched junction nucleotides: 1. From germline, CDR1 is WNHNN and CDR2 SYGVQD (reference sequence). CDR3 length equals 13 residues. The CDR3 sequence is CASSEAGGQPQHF. DNA of the CDR3: TGCGCCAGCAGTGAGGCAGGGGGTCAGCCCCAGCATTTT.

The genes are TRBV28 and TRBJ1-6; TRBD1 might be the D (6 bases). Germline loops: CDR1 MDHEN, CDR2 SYDVKM. The V gene lost 6 bases and the J gene lost 7 bases, with 13 bases spanning the gap. The CDR3 is made up of 14 amino acids. The CDR3 spells CASRIQGVNSPLHF. CDR3 bases: TGTGCCAGCAGGATACAGGGAGTCAATTCACCCCTCCACTTT. The full variable domain, completed using reference TRBV28 and TRBJ1-6, is DVKVTQSSRYLVKRTGEKVFLECVQDMDHENMFWYRQDPGLGLRLIYFSYDVKMKEKGDIPEGYSVSREKKERFSLILESASTNQTSMYLCASRIQGVNSPLHFGNGTRLTVT.

The chain couples TRBV7-2 to TRBJ2-5; a weak D match, TRBD1 (5 bases). The V gene's germline CDR1 is SGHTA and CDR2 FQGNSA. Trimming stripped 5 bases from V and 3 bases from J, with 13 bases between. The CDR3 loop spans 14 amino acids. The chain's CDR3 is CASSHSGSEETQYF. For the CDR3, the DNA is TGTGCCAGCAGCCACTCAGGGTCGGAAGAGACCCAGTACTTC. The full variable domain, completed using reference TRBV7-2 and TRBJ2-5, is GAGVSQSPSNKVTEKGKDVELRCDPISGHTALYWYRQSLGQGLEFLIYFQGNSAPDKSGLPSDRFSAERTGGSVSTLTIQRTQQEDSAVYLCASSHSGSEETQYFGPGTRLLVL.

CDR3 in DNA: TGTGCCAGCAGCCAAGATTCCGGGAGTTTCAACGAGCAGTACTTC. Its protein product is CASSQDSGSFNEQYF. This chain connects TRBV4-2 to TRBJ2-7; TRBD2 might be the D (6 bases). This CDR3 is built from 15 residues. Deletions cut 0 bases from V and 5 bases from J, with 14 bases between. Germline CDR1 is LGHNA and CDR2 is YNFKEQ.

The chain carries TRBV5-1 and TRBJ2-5; TRBD2 matches at 8 bases. Per the germline V gene, CDR1 is SGHRS and CDR2 is YFSETQ. The V segment lost 7 bases and the J segment 2 bases; nucleotides outside the gene matches: 7. CDR3 length equals 14 residues. The CDR3 loop is CASRRLAIQETQYF. DNA of the CDR3: TGCGCCAGCCGTCGACTAGCGATACAAGAGACCCAGTACTTC. Complete variable domain (other parts from reference TRBV5-1 and TRBJ2-5): KAGVTQTPRYLIKTRGQQVTLSCSPISGHRSVSWYQQTPGQGLQFLFEYFSETQRNKGNFPGRFSGRQFSNSRSEMNVSTLELGDSALYLCASRRLAIQETQYFGPGTRLLVL.

The chain combines TRBV5-1 with TRBJ2-1, with 8 bases matching TRBD2. V was pared by 4 bases and J by 5 bases, with 8 bases of the junction left unmatched. CDR3 length: 15 residues. Germline V gene sequence: CDR1 SGHRS, CDR2 YFSETQ. CDR3 in DNA: TGCGCCAGCAGCGCACTAGCGGTTGTGGACAATGAGCAGTTCTTC. Translating it yields CASSALAVVDNEQFF.

In its sample, this clone was seen once. V and J are TRBV7-9 and TRBJ2-2; D not resolved. Germline values: CDR1 SEHNR, CDR2 FQNEAQ (reference sequence). V lost 5 bases, J lost 6 bases, and 10 bases lay in between. This CDR3 is 13 amino acids long. The CDR3 spells CASSPTGPGELFF. The CDR3 DNA reads as TGTGCCAGCAGCCCTACCGGCCCCGGGGAGCTGTTTTTT.

This clone is a singleton in its sample. The chain employs TRBV7-6 and TRBJ2-2, with D possibly TRBD2 on 6 matching bases. Trimming removed 4 bases from V and 0 bases from J, with 15 bases in between. The CDR3 totals 17 residues. Per the germline V gene, CDR1 is SGHVS and CDR2 is FNYEAQ. The chain's CDR3 is CASSSYSGYANTGELFF. The CDR3 DNA is TGTGCCAGCAGCTCCTATAGCGGCTACGCGAACACCGGGGAGCTGTTTTTT. Full variable domain (outside the CDR3, taken from reference TRBV7-6 and TRBJ2-2): GAGVSQSPRYKVTKRGQDVALRCDPISGHVSLYWYRQALGQGPEFLTYFNYEAQQDKSGLPNDRFSAERPEGSISTLTIQRTEQRDSAMYRCASSSYSGYANTGELFFGEGSRLTVL.

The chain combines TRBV5-5 with TRBJ2-3, with a weak D call TRBD1 (6 bases). Germline V gene sequence: CDR1 SGHKS, CDR2 YYEKEE (reference sequence). V shed 0 bases and J shed 4 bases, with 12 bases lying between them. This CDR3 region has 15 residues. This CDR3 is CASSLEGVSADTQYF. The DNA for the CDR3 is TGTGCCAGCAGCTTGGAGGGGGTGTCGGCAGATACGCAGTATTTT.

V and J are TRBV4-3 and TRBJ1-5, with a tentative D call TRBD1 (5 bases). V lost 3 bases to trimming and J lost 12 bases, with 15 bases between them. Germline values: CDR1 LGHNA, CDR2 YSLEER. CDR3 size: 13 residues. The CDR3 bases are TGCGCCAGCAGCCAGTATCGGGGGACCCACCAGCATTTT. Translated, it gives CASSQYRGTHQHF.

V gene TRBV7-2 combines with J gene TRBJ1-1; D not certain. This CDR3 has 11 amino acids. Trimming removed 1 base from V and 9 bases from J, with 6 bases in between. CDR1 is SGHTA and CDR2 is FQGNSA in the germline V gene. The CDR3 is CASSLETKAFF. For the CDR3, the DNA is TGTGCCAGCAGCTTAGAAACTAAAGCTTTCTTT.

This clone was observed once. The chain carries TRBV7-9 and TRBJ1-4; D remains unclear. Germline V CDR1 and CDR2: SEHNR, FQNEAQ (reference sequence). This CDR3 contains 12 residues. V lost 4 bases and J lost 5, with 5 bases in between. In DNA form, the CDR3 reads TGTGCCAGCAGCTCCAGCAATGAAAAACTGTTTTTT. Encoded protein: CASSSSNEKLFF.

The chain is built from TRBV9 and TRBJ2-1; 10 nucleotides align to TRBD2. Germline-derived CDR1 and CDR2 are SGDLS and YYNGEE. Trimming took 0 bases from V and 10 from J; bases not matched to a gene: 7. There are 15 residues in the CDR3. The CDR3 reads CASSVGSLAGEEQFF. The CDR3 DNA is TGTGCCAGCAGCGTAGGAAGTCTAGCGGGAGAGGAGCAGTTCTTC.

Within the sample, this clone is medium-sized. V and J are TRBV27 and TRBJ1-2, with 7 positions matching TRBD1. Germline V gene sequence: CDR1 MNHEY, CDR2 SMNVEV (reference sequence). The CDR3 has 13 residues. The V gene end was trimmed by 8 bases and the J gene end by 8 bases; junction bases not matched to a gene: 11. The CDR3 DNA follows: TGTGCCAGCTTCAACCGGGACAGAGGGGGCTACACCTTC. It encodes CASFNRDRGGYTF.